This T cell receptor beta chain derives from a study of blood T cell repertoires in COVID-19. Sequencing was performed with immunoSEQ multiplex PCR; in TCRdb, only in-frame clones are kept and a portion is missing. The table shows 150,000 to 200,000 clones, with 78% occurring only once. This clone was detected a few times. The clonotype was recovered from a woman aged 45 to 65 who had recovered from COVID-19. Source material: PBMCs or T cells enriched from blood (not recorded which).

CDR3 bases: TGTGCCAGTAGTATTTCAACAGGGGGCTTCTTAACCACTGAAGCTTTCTTT. It is translated as CASSISTGGFLTTEAFF. The genes are TRBV19 and TRBJ1-1; 9 positions match TRBD1. The length of the CDR3 is 17 residues. CDR1 is LNHDA, CDR2 SQIVND, per germline (reference sequence). V lost 3 bases to trimming and J lost 4 bases; unmatched junction nucleotides: 12.